This record concerns one T cell receptor beta chain sequence. It has no known antigen specificity. Per-base quality was not reported, and no clone a single base away is much larger than it. The CDR3 sequence holds 14 residues, the cysteine and phenylalanine included. The retained sequence is limited to the CDR3, 42 bases, with the frame set at the first base. The germline V gene gives CDR1 as ENHRY and CDR2 as SYGVKD. V is clipped by 3 bases and J by 3 bases, and the sequence between their germline boundaries is 9 bases long. The data originate from a study of blood T cell repertoires in COVID-19 (TCRdb year 2020). A note on the overall study: Samples covering the acute and convalescent phases of COVID-19 were provided by collaborators in the United States, Italy and Spain. The prospective study material was composed of cDNA or gDNA derived from T cells, B-cell-depleted T cells, or PBMCs. The dataset comprised deeply sampled blood TCRbeta repertoires from subjects exposed to, actively infected with, or recovered from COVID-19. The repertoires were made available in a free public database intended to serve as a resource for research on the immune response to SARS-CoV-2. The samples were drawn from the first 160 participants of the ongoing ImmuneRACE study and from some 1,300 subjects provided by 6 global collaborators. Nearly every sample came with metadata listing a de-identified subject ID, COVID-19 status, age in years and sex. Where available, HLA class I and class II types were taken from metadata supplied by the sample provider and were not determined by assay-based typing.

One collaborating source in Seattle enrolled patients while the patients were actively infected and followed the patients over time throughout the course of disease. Collaborating institutions collected whole blood in K2EDTA tubes following their own protocols. Collaborator samples were shipped for TCRbeta analysis as frozen whole blood, isolated PBMCs, or DNA extracted from either sample type. TCRbeta CDR3 regions were amplified from genomic DNA using the immunoSEQ Assay, a bias-controlled multiplex PCR. Concerning the study's data processing: Within the assay, amplification of reference gene primers was used to estimate how many nucleated cells each sample contained. To quantify the absolute abundance of each unique TCRbeta CDR3 rearrangement, sequence reads were collapsed and filtered. For each sample, productive Simpson clonality was calculated by taking the square root of Simpson's diversity index across productive rearrangements. Not all clones reach the TCRdb copy of this immuneACCESS table, which keeps in-frame sequences only. Checked studies attribute under half of the gap to unresolved V genes and leave the rest unexplained. V and J calls and clone size come straight from that table; D and trimming were deduced from the DNA. Across this sample there are 540,000 or so clones, with about 89% seen only once. The ten largest account for 7.5% to 9.5% of the sample.

Paper-wide results and their limitations: The quantity of clinical and demographic metadata differed by source and by participant and was supplied without curation.

The receptor chain draws on TRBV10-3 and TRBJ2-1; 5 matching bases give a weak D call of TRBD2. This sequence originates from a woman in her fifties or sixties with COVID-19, enrolled during active disease. Sequencing input: peripheral blood. The CDR3 protein sequence reads: CAISDPGFYNEQFF. The DNA sequence is TGTGCCATCAGTGACCCGGGGTTCTACAATGAGCAGTTCTTC.